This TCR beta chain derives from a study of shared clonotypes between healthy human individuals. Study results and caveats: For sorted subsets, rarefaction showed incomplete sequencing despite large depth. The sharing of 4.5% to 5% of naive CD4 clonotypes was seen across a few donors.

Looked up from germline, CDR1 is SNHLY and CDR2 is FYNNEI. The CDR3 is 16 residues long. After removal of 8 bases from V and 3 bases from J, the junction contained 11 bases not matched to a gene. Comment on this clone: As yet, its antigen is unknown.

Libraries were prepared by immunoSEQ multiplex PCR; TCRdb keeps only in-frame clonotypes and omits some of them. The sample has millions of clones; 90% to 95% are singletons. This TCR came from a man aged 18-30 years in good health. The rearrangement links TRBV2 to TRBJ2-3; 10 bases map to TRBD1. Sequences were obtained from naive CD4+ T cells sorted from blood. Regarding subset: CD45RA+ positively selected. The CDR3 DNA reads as TGTGCCAGCCGTTGGACAGGGGGTTCCCCAACAGATACGCAGTATTTT. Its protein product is CASRWTGGSPTDTQYF.